This T cell receptor beta chain originates from a study of T cells in Graves' hyperthyroidism and ophthalmopathy. Patients having uncontrolled infection, another autoimmune disease, pregnancy or lactation were not included. Germline V gives CDR1 DFQATT, CDR2 SNEGSKA (reference sequence). Trimming took off 6 bases at V and 3 bases at J, with 11 bases between the two ends. The CDR3 runs to 12 residues. Amplified TCR beta CDR3 regions derived from RNA transcripts. The primer set for the first-round RT-PCR of the TCR CDR3 was HTBI. TCRdb itself ran the multiplex PCR reads through MiXCR, one entry per CDR3 protein. The sample consists of around 800,000 distinct CDR3 sequences, over 35% of them appearing once. Worth noting for this clonotype: Possible read error: a much larger clone is one base away.

The TCR sequence derives from a man aged 18-30 years with Graves' hyperthyroidism. The sample was blood. The V call is TRBV20-1, the J call TRBJ1-1, with D tentatively TRBD1 (5 bases). CDR3 residues: CSAIQGYTEAFF. The CDR3 DNA sequence: TGCAGTGCGATCCAGGGATACACTGAAGCTTTCTTT.